One sample yielded the 32 T cell receptor beta chains listed below, sequenced in a study of blood T cell repertoires in COVID-19. Produced via immunoSEQ multiplex PCR; TCRdb's table is partial and in-frame only. The profile shows more than 100,000 clones, 88% of them singletons. Sequencing was carried out using peripheral blood. Source of these receptors: a man between 65 and 79 years old with active COVID-19.

The chain uses TRBV29-1 and TRBJ2-5; the match to TRBD2 covers 15 bases. The length of the CDR3 is 16 residues. Germline assignment: CDR1 SQVTM and CDR2 ANQGSEA. V trimming: 6 bases; J trimming: 5 bases; junction bases outside the gene matches: 10. The CDR3 here is CSVWTSGRGNGETQYF. DNA for the CDR3: TGCAGCGTCTGGACTAGCGGGAGGGGGAACGGGGAGACCCAGTACTTC.

V is TRBV28 and J is TRBJ1-1, with no clear D. V lost 1 base to trimming and J lost 4 bases, with 10 bases between them. CDR3 length: 14 amino acids. Germline V gives CDR1 MDHEN, CDR2 SYDVKM. The CDR3 loop is CASSLFVVSTEAFF. CDR3 DNA: TGTGCCAGCAGTTTATTTGTGGTCAGCACTGAAGCTTTCTTT.

The V gene is TRBV12-3 or TRBV12-4, the J gene TRBJ1-5; a weak D match, TRBD1 (6 bases). The CDR3 length is 11 residues. The V end lost 4 bases, the J end lost 14 bases, and 12 bases lay between the germline ends. CDR3 nucleotides: TGTGCCAGCAGTTGGGGGCAGGTTGAGCATTTT. Its translation is CASSWGQVEHF.

The chain joins TRBV7-3 to TRBJ2-1, with 7 bases lining up with TRBD2. With 5 bases clipped from V and 7 bases from J, the junction kept 8 bases outside the gene matches. Germline V gives CDR1 SGHTA, CDR2 FQGTGA. The CDR3 has 14 amino acids. In DNA, the CDR3 is TGTGCCAGCAGCCCGAGCGGGATGTCAAATGAGCAGTTCTTC. Residues: CASSPSGMSNEQFF.

The V call is TRBV5-5, the J call TRBJ2-7; tentatively, D is TRBD1 (5 bases). The V end lost 2 bases, the J end lost 5 bases, and 11 bases lay between the germline ends. The CDR3 sequence is 13 residues long. The germline V gene encodes CDR1 SGHKS and CDR2 YYEKEE (reference sequence). CDR3 nucleotides: TGTGCCAGCAGCTTAGGGGTCACCCACGAGCAGTACTTC. Encoded protein: CASSLGVTHEQYF.

The rearrangement links TRBV11-2 to TRBJ1-6, with 9 bases identical to TRBD1. Germline assignment: CDR1 SGHAT and CDR2 FQNNGV. V was pared by 3 bases and J by 14 bases, with 17 bases of the junction left unmatched. The length of the CDR3 is 17 residues. The CDR3 bases are TGTGCCAGCAGCTTGTCATCCGGGGGACAGGGACTGACGGCCCTCCACTTT. Encoded protein: CASSLSSGGQGLTALHF.

V is TRBV28 and J is TRBJ2-3, with 8 nucleotides matching TRBD1. The germline CDR1 and CDR2 sequences are MDHEN and SYDVKM. The length of the CDR3 is 12 residues. V shed 10 bases and J 2 bases; nucleotides not matched to a gene: 2. The CDR3 is CATGGVTDTQYF. In DNA, the CDR3 is TGTGCCACAGGGGGCGTCACAGATACGCAGTATTTT. The whole variable domain, remainder taken from reference TRBV28 and TRBJ2-3, is DVKVTQSSRYLVKRTGEKVFLECVQDMDHENMFWYRQDPGLGLRLIYFSYDVKMKEKGDIPEGYSVSREKKERFSLILESASTNQTSMYLCATGGVTDTQYFGPGTRLTVL.

The chain combines TRBV18 with TRBJ2-7; 14 bases align to TRBD2. V shed 0 bases, J shed 5 bases, and the junction held 3 bases outside the gene matches. CDR3 length: 16 residues. Germline CDR1 and CDR2: KGHSH and LQKENI. This chain's CDR3 is CASSPPEGLAGDEQYF. In nucleotides, the CDR3 is TGTGCCAGCTCACCACCTGAGGGACTAGCGGGAGACGAGCAGTACTTC.

J is TRBJ2-5 and V is TRBV4-1; 11 bases are a match to TRBD1. J gave up 6 bases and V 0 bases, and 3 bases lay outside the gene matches. Germline V CDR1 and CDR2: MGHRA, YSYEKL. The CDR3 runs 15 residues. Here the CDR3 reads CASSQDRDRGKTQYF. The CDR3 bases are TGCGCCAGCAGCCAAGATAGGGACAGGGGGAAGACCCAGTACTTC.

The gene calls are TRBV6-6 and TRBJ1-5; perhaps TRBD1 as D (6 bases). This CDR3 has 13 amino acids. V lost 5 bases to trimming and J lost 4 bases, with 9 bases between them. CDR1 and CDR2 from the germline V gene are MNHNY and SVGAGI (reference sequence). CDR3 nucleotides: TGTGCCAGCAGTCTGACAGGTAATCAGCCCCAGCATTTT. This sequence encodes CASSLTGNQPQHF.

The rearrangement joins TRBV20-1 to TRBJ1-5, with no clear D. Germline CDR1 is DFQATT and CDR2 is SNEGSKA (reference sequence). Trimming shortened V by 6 bases and J by 2 bases, and 5 bases separated the two germline ends. The CDR3 loop spans 11 amino acids. CDR3 loop: CSATGNQPQHF. The CDR3 bases are TGCAGTGCAACGGGCAATCAGCCCCAGCATTTT.

The chain carries TRBV7-9 and TRBJ1-4; D perhaps matches TRBD1 (5 bases). The CDR3 totals 14 residues. With 4 bases removed from V and 7 bases from J, the gap between germline ends came to 13 bases. The germline V gene has CDR1 SEHNR and CDR2 FQNEAQ (reference sequence). CDR3 protein: CASSSSGYGEKLFF. The DNA for the CDR3 is TGTGCCAGCAGCTCCTCAGGGTATGGTGAAAAACTGTTTTTT. The full variable domain, in which reference TRBV7-9 and TRBJ1-4 provide the parts outside the CDR3, is DTGVSQNPRHKITKRGQNVTFRCDPISEHNRLYWYRQTLGQGPEFLTYFQNEAQLEKSRLLSDRFSAERPKGSFSTLEIQRTEQGDSAMYLCASSSSGYGEKLFFGSGTQLSVL.

This sequence joins TRBV28 and TRBJ2-7, with a tentative D call TRBD2 (5 bases). The CDR3 contains 13 residues. Per germline, CDR1 MDHEN and CDR2 SYDVKM. V lost 5 bases and J 1 base, leaving 9 bases between the germline ends. The DNA for the CDR3 is TGTGCCAGCAGTCGGACTCCTTCCTACGAGCAGTACTTC. Protein product: CASSRTPSYEQYF.

The chain is built from TRBV19 and TRBJ1-1; TRBD1 aligns across 9 bases. CDR1 is LNHDA, CDR2 SQIVND, per germline (reference sequence). V lost 7 bases to trimming and J lost 1 base; unmatched junction nucleotides: 7. The CDR3 covers 15 residues. The CDR3 sequence: CASTPNRGRNTEAFF. The CDR3 DNA reads as TGTGCCAGTACCCCGAACAGGGGGCGGAACACTGAAGCTTTCTTT.

DNA for the CDR3: TGTGCCAGCTCGACAGGGACGAACATTCAGTACTTC. It encodes CASSTGTNIQYF. The rearrangement uses TRBV25-1 and TRBJ2-4, with TRBD1 identical over 7 bases. After removal of 8 bases from V and 7 bases from J, the junction contained 5 bases not matched to a gene. The CDR3 length is 12 residues. Germline assignment: CDR1 MGHDK and CDR2 SYGVNS.

This clone was recorded only once. V gene TRBV9 combines with J gene TRBJ2-1; possibly TRBD2 for D (6 bases). The germline V gene encodes CDR1 SGDLS and CDR2 YYNGEE. The CDR3 totals 15 residues. Trimming removed 0 bases from V and 3 bases from J, with 10 bases in between. CDR3 residues: CASSVVSGDYNEQFF. Here the CDR3 DNA reads TGTGCCAGCAGCGTAGTTTCGGGGGACTACAATGAGCAGTTCTTC.

CDR3 in amino acids: CASSPPDRQNNEQFF. CDR3 nucleotide sequence: TGTGCCAGCAGTCCTCCGGACAGACAGAACAATGAGCAGTTCTTC. The chain joins TRBV16 to TRBJ2-1; D possibly corresponds to TRBD1 (6 bases). V was clipped by 6 bases and J by 5 bases, with 17 bases between them. Germline CDR1 KGHSY, CDR2 FQNENV. This CDR3 has 15 amino acids.

The V and J genes are TRBV10-3 and TRBJ1-1; possibly TRBD1 for D (6 bases). Germline CDR1 ENHRY, CDR2 SYGVKD. Deletions cut 5 bases from V and 5 bases from J, with 12 bases between. CDR3 length: 13 amino acids. Here the CDR3 reads CAISRAGETEAFF. The CDR3 coding sequence is TGTGCCATCAGTCGCGCAGGGGAAACTGAAGCTTTCTTT.

The chain carries TRBV28 and TRBJ1-1; D may be TRBD1 (6 bases). The CDR3 has 13 residues. Germline V CDR1 and CDR2: MDHEN, SYDVKM. V lost 8 bases and J 1 base, leaving 11 bases between the germline ends. This chain's CDR3 is CASLRDTNTEAFF. The CDR3 region has the DNA TGTGCCAGCCTCAGGGACACGAACACTGAAGCTTTCTTT. The whole variable domain, remainder taken from reference TRBV28 and TRBJ1-1, is DVKVTQSSRYLVKRTGEKVFLECVQDMDHENMFWYRQDPGLGLRLIYFSYDVKMKEKGDIPEGYSVSREKKERFSLILESASTNQTSMYLCASLRDTNTEAFFGQGTRLTVV.

The chain combines TRBV15 with TRBJ2-2; the match to TRBD2 covers 13 bases. This CDR3 comprises 18 residues. Losses at the gene ends were 0 bases for V and 4 bases for J; bases not matched to a gene: 5. The germline gives CDR1 LNHNV, CDR2 YYDKDF (reference sequence). The CDR3 nucleotides are TGTGCCACCAGCAGAGACAGGACTAGCGGGAGATTCACCGGGGAGCTGTTTTTT. Its translation is CATSRDRTSGRFTGELFF.

The chain joins TRBV19 to TRBJ1-1; D is perhaps TRBD1 (6 bases). The V end lost 3 bases, the J end lost 0 bases, and 26 bases lay between the germline ends. The CDR3 spans 20 residues. CDR1 is LNHDA and CDR2 is SQIVND in the germline V gene (reference sequence). CDR3 residues: CASSMEGGVRTIEMNTEAFF. The CDR3, as DNA: TGTGCCAGTAGTATGGAGGGGGGGGTGAGGACCATAGAAATGAACACTGAAGCTTTCTTT.

This chain links TRBV12-3 or TRBV12-4 with TRBJ2-1; D is perhaps TRBD2 (6 bases). The CDR3 consists of 13 residues. V was pared by 5 bases and J by 12 bases, with 17 bases between. The CDR3 loop is CASSRRGLQGQFF. CDR3 in DNA: TGTGCCAGCAGTCGTCGGGGGTTACAAGGGCAGTTCTTC.

The CDR3 sequence is CASSLGRGAGSTEAFF. The CDR3 DNA follows: TGTGCCAGCAGCTTGGGCCGGGGAGCGGGAAGCACTGAAGCTTTCTTT. The gene calls are TRBV5-4 and TRBJ1-1; no reliable D call. Germline assignment: CDR1 SGHNT and CDR2 YYREEE (reference sequence). Trimming took off 0 bases at V and 4 bases at J, with 16 bases between the two ends. The length of the CDR3 is 16 residues.

The chain employs TRBV24-1 and TRBJ2-3; 11 bases line up with TRBD2. J gave up 5 bases and V 0 bases, and 3 bases lay outside the gene matches. Per germline, CDR1 KGHDR and CDR2 SFDVKD. The CDR3 length is 16 residues. CDR3 nucleotides: TGTGCCACCAGTGATTTGCGACTAGCGGGAAGAGATACGCAGTATTTT. It specifies CATSDLRLAGRDTQYF.

This chain uses TRBV29-1 with TRBJ1-6; D perhaps matches TRBD1 (5 bases). The V end lost 7 bases, the J end lost 0 bases, and 13 bases lay between the germline ends. The CDR3 is 15 amino acids. From germline, CDR1 is SQVTM and CDR2 ANQGSEA. In DNA, the CDR3 is TGCAGCGCCCGGGACGGGAGCTCCTATAATTCACCCCTCCACTTT. Translated: CSARDGSSYNSPLHF.

The sample holds one count of this clone. The rearrangement links TRBV20-1 to TRBJ2-5, with 9 bases matching TRBD2. With 6 bases clipped from V and 2 bases from J, the junction kept 7 bases outside the gene matches. CDR3 length equals 14 residues. CDR1 DFQATT and CDR2 SNEGSKA come from the germline V gene (reference sequence). CDR3 in DNA: TGCAGTGCAAGTAGCGGGAGCCTTCAAGAGACCCAGTACTTC. Protein: CSASSGSLQETQYF.

V is TRBV5-4 and J is TRBJ2-1, with a possible D match to TRBD2 (6 bases). V lost 4 bases, J lost 4 bases, and 12 bases lay in between. CDR1 is SGHNT, CDR2 YYREEE, per germline (reference sequence). This CDR3 is built from 14 residues. CDR3: CASSPLSGYNEQFF. The DNA for the CDR3 is TGTGCCAGCAGCCCCCTTAGCGGTTACAATGAGCAGTTCTTC.

DNA of the CDR3: TGCGCCAGCAGCCAAGATCGGGGGACTAGCGGGAGTGACACGCAGTATTTT. This codes for CASSQDRGTSGSDTQYF. The chain employs TRBV4-3 and TRBJ2-3, with 14 bases identical to TRBD2. V shed 0 bases, J shed 9 bases, and the junction held 8 bases outside the gene matches. Germline assignment: CDR1 LGHNA and CDR2 YSLEER. The CDR3 consists of 17 residues.

The rearrangement links TRBV7-9 to TRBJ1-2, with D possibly being TRBD1 (6 bases). Trimming stripped 4 bases from V and 9 bases from J, with 12 bases between. Germline values: CDR1 SEHNR, CDR2 FQNEAQ (reference sequence). This CDR3 is built from 12 residues. The CDR3: CASSSGQSSYTF. The CDR3 bases are TGTGCCAGCAGCTCCGGACAGAGCAGCTACACCTTC.

The chain is built from TRBV9 and TRBJ2-4, with TRBD2 as a possible D gene (7 bases). The V gene lost 0 bases and the J gene lost 9 bases, with 16 bases spanning the gap. Germline V lookup: CDR1 SGDLS, CDR2 YYNGEE. The CDR3 has 15 amino acids. CDR3 coding DNA: TGTGCCAGCAGCGTAGTCTCAGGGGAGGGCGGCATTCAGTACTTC. This encodes CASSVVSGEGGIQYF.

The rearrangement uses TRBV27 and TRBJ2-4; D is possibly TRBD1 (6 bases). Germline CDR1 MNHEY, CDR2 SMNVEV (reference sequence). The CDR3 sequence is 12 residues long. V gave up 3 bases and J gave up 11 bases, with 11 bases separating them. The CDR3 here is CASSFLGQLQYF. The CDR3 DNA follows: TGTGCCAGCAGTTTCCTCGGACAGCTTCAGTACTTC.

V usage is TRBV6-1 and J usage is TRBJ1-6; 7 bases match TRBD1. Germline V lookup: CDR1 MNHNS, CDR2 SASEGT. The CDR3 is made up of 15 amino acids. The V gene end was trimmed by 2 bases and the J gene end by 8 bases; junction bases not matched to a gene: 6. The CDR3 sequence: CASSEQGEWYSPLHF. The CDR3 DNA sequence: TGTGCCAGCAGTGAACAGGGGGAGTGGTATTCACCCCTCCACTTT.